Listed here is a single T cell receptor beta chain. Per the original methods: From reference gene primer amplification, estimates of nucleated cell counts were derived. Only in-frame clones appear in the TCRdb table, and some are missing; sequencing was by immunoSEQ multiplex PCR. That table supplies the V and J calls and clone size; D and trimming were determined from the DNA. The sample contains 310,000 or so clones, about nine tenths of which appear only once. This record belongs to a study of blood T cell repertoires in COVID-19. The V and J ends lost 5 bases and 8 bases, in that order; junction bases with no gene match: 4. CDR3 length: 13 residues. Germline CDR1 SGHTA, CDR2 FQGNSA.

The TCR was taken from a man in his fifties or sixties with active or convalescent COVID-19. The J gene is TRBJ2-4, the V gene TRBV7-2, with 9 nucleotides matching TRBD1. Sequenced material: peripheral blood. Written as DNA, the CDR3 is TGTGCCAGCAGCGGGACAGGGAAGGACATTCAGTACTTC. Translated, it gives CASSGTGKDIQYF.